Following are 7 T cell receptor beta chains from one sample sequenced in a study of identical twins. One entry per CDR3 protein results from TCRdb running MiXCR on the 5' RACE reads. The sample comprises roughly 770,000 distinct CDR3 sequences, around a sixth of which are singletons, and 10% to 15% rests with the top ten. These data are also associated with another study on T cells expressing NK-cell markers.

The sequencing sample was made of PBMCs. These receptors all come from a woman between 18 and 29 years old in good health.

This clonotype was seen only a few times. The chain uses TRBV7-2 and TRBJ1-2; D may be TRBD1 (5 bases). Per germline, CDR1 SGHTA and CDR2 FQGNSA. V lost 2 bases and J 6 bases, leaving 10 bases between the germline ends. The CDR3 is made up of 13 amino acids. The CDR3 spells CASSLSREDGYTF. CDR3 sequence (DNA): TGTGCCAGCAGCTTAAGCAGGGAGGATGGCTACACCTTC.

The chain combines TRBV7-2 with TRBJ2-1; 10 nucleotides line up with TRBD2. The V gene end was trimmed by 3 bases and the J gene end by 6 bases; junction bases not matched to a gene: 5. This CDR3 has 15 amino acids. Germline lookup yields CDR1 SGHTA and CDR2 FQGNSA. CDR3 loop: CASSLWASGSNEQFF. In nucleotides, the CDR3 is TGTGCCAGCAGCTTGTGGGCTAGCGGGAGCAATGAGCAGTTCTTC.

This clonotype showed up just a few times. The chain uses TRBV7-2 and TRBJ1-6, with TRBD1 matching over 8 bases. CDR3 size: 15 residues. The germline gives CDR1 SGHTA, CDR2 FQGNSA. Trimming at V came to 4 bases and at J to 8 bases, leaving 7 bases not matched to a gene. The CDR3 sequence is CASSSQGVAHSPLHF. CDR3 sequence (DNA): TGTGCCAGCAGCTCACAGGGGGTAGCTCATTCACCCCTCCACTTT.

The genes are TRBV6-2 or TRBV6-3 and TRBJ2-5; D is undetermined. CDR1 and CDR2 from the germline V gene are MNHEY and SVGEGT. Trimming took 5 bases from V and 7 from J, leaving 11 bases between them. The CDR3 runs 12 residues. CDR3 coding DNA: TGTGCCAGCAGTACCAGGATGGGGACCCAGTACTTC. This encodes CASSTRMGTQYF.

This rearrangement joins TRBV28 to TRBJ2-3; D gene unclear. The V gene's germline CDR1 is MDHEN and CDR2 SYDVKM. Trimming took off 4 bases at V and 2 bases at J, with 10 bases between the two ends. This CDR3 contains 14 residues. In DNA, the CDR3 is TGTGCCAGCAGTTGGCTCGGACCCACAGATACGCAGTATTTT. Amino acids: CASSWLGPTDTQYF.

The genes are TRBV20-1 and TRBJ2-7; D may be TRBD2 (6 bases). Germline V gene lookup returns CDR1 DFQATT and CDR2 SNEGSKA (reference sequence). The CDR3 length is 16 residues. Trimming removed 0 bases at V and 1 base at J, with 16 bases between. CDR3 residues: CSARDPKSGPSYEQYF. The CDR3 DNA follows: TGCAGTGCTAGAGATCCTAAAAGCGGGCCGTCCTACGAGCAGTACTTC.

This chain links TRBV14 with TRBJ2-3; TRBD2 aligns across 11 bases. The CDR3 runs to 16 residues. The trim removed 3 bases at V and 3 bases at J, leaving 5 bases unmatched. The germline gives CDR1 SGHDN, CDR2 FVKESK. DNA of the CDR3: TGTGCCAGCAGCCATTCGTGGACTAGCGGGACAGATACGCAGTATTTT. Translated: CASSHSWTSGTDTQYF.